The 8 T cell receptor beta chains given below trace back to one sample, sequenced in a study of control samples from healthy donors and cancer patients. TCRdb keeps only in-frame clones here, not all; method: immunoSEQ multiplex PCR. The table lists about 120,000 clones, over 85% of them singletons. Sequencing was carried out using blood. The source is a man younger than 45 in good health.

The chain has TRBV27 and TRBJ2-1, with D perhaps matching TRBD2 (6 bases). The CDR3 totals 11 residues. Germline CDR1 is MNHEY and CDR2 is SMNVEV (reference sequence). The V gene lost 11 bases and the J gene lost 8 bases, with 13 bases spanning the gap. The CDR3 bases are TGTGCCGTGCAGGGAGGCCATGAGCAGTTCTTC. It encodes CAVQGGHEQFF.

The chain carries TRBV6-2 or TRBV6-3 and TRBJ2-2; 10 positions agree with TRBD2. Germline V CDR1 and CDR2: MNHEY, SVGEGT. V lost 0 bases to trimming and J lost 3 bases; unmatched junction nucleotides: 10. The CDR3 is 19 residues long. CDR3 bases: TGTGCCAGCAGTTACTCGAGGCCAGCGGGGGGGCGGTACACCGGGGAGCTGTTTTTT. It is translated as CASSYSRPAGGRYTGELFF.

The chain couples TRBV10-2 to TRBJ1-2, with D possibly matching TRBD1 (5 bases). Germline V lookup: CDR1 WSHSY, CDR2 SAAADI. The CDR3 contains 15 residues. With 7 bases removed from V and 8 bases from J, the gap between germline ends came to 23 bases. In DNA form, the CDR3 reads TGCGCCAGCACCCTAGCGGGACTCGAGAAGATGGGCTACACCTTC. It is translated as CASTLAGLEKMGYTF.

V gene TRBV10-1 combines with J gene TRBJ2-5; 8 nucleotides match TRBD1. CDR3 length: 13 residues. The V and J ends lost 6 bases and 5 bases, in that order; junction bases with no gene match: 5. The germline V gene encodes CDR1 WNHNN and CDR2 SYGVQD (reference sequence). DNA of the CDR3: TGCGCCAGCAGGGACAGGGTAGGGGAGACCCAGTACTTC. Encoded protein: CASRDRVGETQYF.

This chain links TRBV5-6 with TRBJ2-1; 7 bases are a match to TRBD2. The CDR3 loop spans 18 amino acids. The germline V gene has CDR1 SGHDT and CDR2 YYEEEE. V lost 3 bases and J lost 8; bases outside the gene matches: 20. CDR3 DNA: TGTGCCAGCAGCTCCTCCGGGACGGCCCTAGCGGTCGGCGATGAGCAGTTCTTC. It yields the protein CASSSSGTALAVGDEQFF.

The V gene is TRBV15, the J gene TRBJ2-3, with D maybe TRBD1 (6 bases). The CDR3 contains 14 residues. The ends were cut back, 1 base at V and 3 bases at J, with 8 bases in the middle. The V gene's germline CDR1 is LNHNV and CDR2 YYDKDF (reference sequence). The CDR3 spells CATSRARGTDTQYF. As DNA, the CDR3 is TGTGCCACCAGCAGAGCTAGGGGGACAGATACGCAGTATTTT.

The chain carries TRBV27 and TRBJ1-2, with a tentative D call TRBD1 (5 bases). The CDR3 spans 15 residues. The germline V gene has CDR1 MNHEY and CDR2 SMNVEV (reference sequence). Between the trimmed V and J ends, which lost 6 bases and 6 bases, there was a span of 20 bases. The CDR3 spells CASSLLSDNGDGYTF. The CDR3 region has the DNA TGTGCCAGCAGCCTCTTATCGGACAACGGTGATGGCTACACCTTC.

The J gene is TRBJ2-1, the V gene TRBV28, with D unresolved. This CDR3 is built from 14 residues. V was trimmed by 3 bases and J by 0 bases, leaving 6 bases between them. Germline V gene lookup returns CDR1 MDHEN and CDR2 SYDVKM. DNA of the CDR3: TGTGCCAGCAGTTTGGGTAGCTCCTACAATGAGCAGTTCTTC. It is translated as CASSLGSSYNEQFF.